The 32 T cell receptor beta chains listed next were all sequenced from one sample in a study of T-cell reconstitution after alpha-beta-depleted transplantation in children. Researchers prepared the TCRbeta library using unique molecular identifiers, the study reports. TCRdb recomputed calls from the PCR reads with MiXCR, one row per CDR3 protein. The sample has approximately 490,000 distinct CDR3 sequences, roughly a tenth seen once. The sample in question was PBMCs, obtained before TCRalphabeta/CD19-depleted stem cell transplant. These receptors came from a child younger than 10 with inherited bone marrow failure, due to receive a stem cell transplant.

This clonotype was seen repeatedly, ten times or more. For the CDR3, the DNA is TGTGCCAGCAGCTTATTCTTGGCGAGGGGTGAGACCCAGTACTTC. Its protein product is CASSLFLARGETQYF. The chain recombines TRBV7-9 with TRBJ2-5, with D perhaps given as TRBD1 or TRBD2 (5 bases each). CDR1 and CDR2 from the germline V gene are SEHNR and FQNEAQ (reference sequence). Between the trimmed V and J ends, which lost 2 bases and 5 bases, there was a span of 15 bases. The length of the CDR3 is 15 residues. Combining the CDR3 with reference TRBV7-9 and TRBJ2-5 gives the whole variable domain DTGVSQNPRHKITKRGQNVTFRCDPISEHNRLYWYRQTLGQGPEFLTYFQNEAQLEKSRLLSDRFSAERPKGSFSTLEIQRTEQGDSAMYLCASSLFLARGETQYFGPGTRLLVL.

The chain combines TRBV6-2 or TRBV6-3 with TRBJ2-1; 7 nucleotides line up with TRBD2. The V gene's germline CDR1 is MNHEY and CDR2 SVGEGT. The V and J ends lost 7 bases and 0 bases, in that order; junction bases with no gene match: 6. CDR3 length: 15 amino acids. The CDR3 region has the DNA TGTGCCAGCAATCTAGCGGTCCCCTCCTACAATGAGCAGTTCTTC. It encodes CASNLAVPSYNEQFF.

This clonotype was seen many times. V usage is TRBV5-1 and J usage is TRBJ1-4; weak D call: TRBD1 (6 bases). V shed 4 bases and J shed 0 bases, with 16 bases lying between them. The CDR3 contains 17 residues. Germline CDR1 and CDR2: SGHRS and YFSETQ. CDR3 coding DNA: TGCGCCAGCAGCACCATCGGGACACTTGCAACTAATGAAAAACTGTTTTTT. Translated, it gives CASSTIGTLATNEKLFF.

This clonotype was observed at least ten times. The chain combines TRBV10-3 with TRBJ2-7; 9 bases agree with TRBD2. This CDR3 has 13 amino acids. Germline-derived CDR1 and CDR2 are ENHRY and SYGVKD. V was clipped by 10 bases and J by 1 base; unmatched bases: 5. The CDR3 region is CATRGLASYEQYF. The DNA for the CDR3 is TGTGCCACGAGGGGACTAGCATCCTACGAGCAGTACTTC.

This clonotype was counted ten times or more. This chain uses TRBV20-1 with TRBJ2-3, with D perhaps TRBD1 (5 bases). The CDR3 spans 11 residues. In germline, CDR1 is DFQATT, CDR2 SNEGSKA (reference sequence). V was trimmed by 2 bases and J by 5 bases, leaving 5 bases between them. The CDR3 DNA reads TGCAGTGCTAGACAGGGAGATACGCAGTATTTT. It codes for CSARQGDTQYF.

This clonotype was recorded many times. This chain uses TRBV5-5 with TRBJ1-1; tentatively, D is TRBD1 (6 bases). Trimming cost V 4 bases and J 2 bases, with 18 bases left between them. The CDR3 length is 16 residues. Germline assignment: CDR1 SGHKS and CDR2 YYEKEE (reference sequence). DNA of the CDR3: TGTGCCAGCAGCCTCCTTGCCGGGACAACAAACACTGAAGCTTTCTTT. This codes for CASSLLAGTTNTEAFF. The full variable domain, with the rest looked up from reference TRBV5-5 and TRBJ1-1, is DAGVTQSPTHLIKTRGQQVTLRCSPISGHKSVSWYQQVLGQGPQFIFQYYEKEERGRGNFPDRFSARQFPNYSSELNVNALLLGDSALYLCASSLLAGTTNTEAFFGQGTRLTVV.

In its sample, this clonotype was seen many times. V usage is TRBV20-1 and J usage is TRBJ2-5; perhaps TRBD2 as D (6 bases). Germline-derived CDR1 and CDR2 are DFQATT and SNEGSKA (reference sequence). V was trimmed by 3 bases and J by 2 bases, leaving 13 bases between them. The CDR3 is 14 residues long. The CDR3 spells CSASIGDLQETQYF. The CDR3 DNA reads as TGCAGTGCTAGTATTGGGGACTTACAAGAGACCCAGTACTTC.

V and J are TRBV29-1 and TRBJ2-2, with D uncertain. This CDR3 has 11 residues. The V end lost 7 bases, the J end lost 5 bases, and 8 bases lay between the germline ends. Germline assignment: CDR1 SQVTM and CDR2 ANQGSEA. The DNA of the CDR3 is TGCAGCGGCGAACGAACCGGGGAGCTGTTTTTT. Amino acids: CSGERTGELFF.

This clonotype was recorded at least ten times. The rearrangement uses TRBV27 and TRBJ2-2, with TRBD2 matching over 12 bases. Germline V gene lookup returns CDR1 MNHEY and CDR2 SMNVEV (reference sequence). The CDR3 is 15 amino acids. V lost 6 bases and J lost 6; bases outside the gene matches: 5. The DNA of the CDR3 is TGTGCCAGCAGGCTAGCGGGAGGGCCCCCCGGGGAGCTGTTTTTT. As protein: CASRLAGGPPGELFF.

This clonotype was seen repeatedly, ten times or more. This rearrangement joins TRBV7-2 to TRBJ2-5; D is perhaps TRBD2 (6 bases). V lost 6 bases and J 4 bases, leaving 21 bases between the germline ends. Looked up from germline, CDR1 is SGHTA and CDR2 is FQGNSA. The CDR3 runs 16 residues. CDR3 in amino acids: CASRILLWGTPETQYF. Written as DNA, the CDR3 is TGTGCCAGCAGGATACTCCTCTGGGGGACTCCAGAGACCCAGTACTTC.

This clonotype was picked up many times. V usage is TRBV12-3 or TRBV12-4 and J usage is TRBJ1-6; a possible D gene is TRBD1 (5 bases). This CDR3 has 15 amino acids. Trimming took 0 bases from V and 8 from J, leaving 11 bases between them. CDR3 in DNA: TGTGCCAGCAGTTTAGCCGGGACGGGGTATTCACCCCTCCACTTT. Translating gives CASSLAGTGYSPLHF.

The table lists this clonotype with many counts. This rearrangement joins TRBV5-1 to TRBJ1-4; D possibly corresponds to TRBD1 (6 bases). V gave up 1 base and J gave up 8 bases, with 15 bases separating them. Germline V gene data show CDR1 as SGHRS and CDR2 as YFSETQ. This CDR3 contains 15 residues. The CDR3 loop reads CASSLMGGGGEKLFF. In DNA, the CDR3 is TGCGCCAGCAGCTTGATGGGGGGCGGAGGAGAAAAACTGTTTTTT.

This clonotype occurred many times. The genes are TRBV21-1 and TRBJ2-7; TRBD1 is taken as the D call from the table, unchecked against the DNA. TRBV21-1 is termed a pseudogene. The CDR3 contains 13 residues. For the CDR3, the DNA is TGTGCCAGCAGCAAGGGGACGTCCTACGAGCAGTACTTC. Translation: CASSKGTSYEQYF.

V usage is TRBV5-4 and J usage is TRBJ2-7; 12 bases match TRBD2. This CDR3 is 17 amino acids long. J was trimmed by 5 bases and V by 4 bases; bases with no gene match: 13. In germline, CDR1 is SGHNT, CDR2 YYREEE (reference sequence). The CDR3 spells CASSKGLAGSLLDEQYF. CDR3 in DNA: TGTGCCAGCAGCAAAGGACTAGCGGGATCCCTACTGGACGAGCAGTACTTC.

The sample holds many counts of this clonotype. The chain couples TRBV12-3 or TRBV12-4 to TRBJ2-1, with D unclear. Trimming removed 8 bases from V and 4 bases from J, with 12 bases in between. The length of the CDR3 is 13 residues. The CDR3 bases are TGTGCCAGCCATAGTTCCCCATACAATGAGCAGTTCTTC. Translation: CASHSSPYNEQFF.

This clonotype was recorded a few times. J is TRBJ1-2 and V is TRBV4-2; maybe TRBD1 (6 bases). The CDR3 covers 17 residues. V was cut by 0 bases and J by 4 bases, with 18 bases left in between. Germline V gene data show CDR1 as LGHNA and CDR2 as YNFKEQ. Written as DNA, the CDR3 is TGTGCCAGCAGCCAAGAGGAGGGGGATAGGGGAATCTATGGCTACACCTTC. It translates to CASSQEEGDRGIYGYTF.

V gene TRBV19 combines with J gene TRBJ2-7, with D tentatively TRBD1 (7 bases). The CDR3 length is 15 residues. V lost 3 bases, J lost 3 bases, and 15 bases lay in between. Per the germline V gene, CDR1 is LNHDA and CDR2 is SQIVND (reference sequence). The CDR3 sequence: CASSISAGGFYEQYF. The CDR3 region has the DNA TGTGCCAGTAGTATCTCCGCAGGGGGGTTCTACGAGCAGTACTTC.

This clonotype has at least ten counts. The V and J genes are TRBV19 and TRBJ2-1; no definite D call. V lost 1 base and J 0 bases, leaving 7 bases between the germline ends. The CDR3 consists of 15 residues. Germline V lookup: CDR1 LNHDA, CDR2 SQIVND (reference sequence). Here the CDR3 reads CASSIGTRSYNEQFF. The CDR3 nucleotides read TGTGCCAGTAGTATAGGGACCCGCTCCTACAATGAGCAGTTCTTC.

This clonotype was recorded many times. CDR3 sequence reads: CASTSEGPFPGNTIYF. The DNA for the CDR3 is TGTGCCAGCACCTCCGAGGGGCCCTTCCCTGGAAACACCATATATTTT. The chain uses TRBV25-1 and TRBJ1-3; perhaps TRBD1 as D (5 bases). V lost 7 bases and J lost 2, with 18 bases in between. The germline gives CDR1 MGHDK, CDR2 SYGVNS. The CDR3 consists of 16 residues.

On this clonotype: Given a much more abundant clone one base away, this may be a read error. This sequence joins TRBV19 and TRBJ2-1; perhaps TRBD1 as D (5 bases). The V end lost 10 bases, the J end lost 3 bases, and 13 bases lay between the germline ends. This CDR3 is built from 13 residues. Germline assignment: CDR1 LNHDA and CDR2 SQIVND (reference sequence). This CDR3 is CATGQDLYNEQFF. In DNA, the CDR3 is TGTGCCACCGGACAAGACCTCTACAATGAGCAGTTCTTC.

Ten or more counts support this clonotype. J is TRBJ2-7 and V is TRBV20-1; 8 bases map to TRBD2. This CDR3 is built from 15 residues. Germline V gene sequence: CDR1 DFQATT, CDR2 SNEGSKA (reference sequence). V lost 2 bases to trimming and J lost 0 bases; unmatched junction nucleotides: 6. In nucleotides, the CDR3 is TGCAGTGCTAGAACGAGCGGGGGTAGCTCCTACGAGCAGTACTTC. This encodes CSARTSGGSSYEQYF.

This clonotype appeared many times. The junction departs from germline at one end; a sequencing error may be responsible. The rearrangement links TRBV4-3 to TRBJ2-1, with D perhaps matching TRBD1 or TRBD2 (5 bases each). CDR1 LGHNA and CDR2 YSLEER come from the germline V gene. This CDR3 is built from 16 residues. CDR3 nucleotides: TGCGCCAGCAGCCAAGATGGGACGGGATACTACAGTGAGCAGTTCTTC. Translated, it gives CASSQDGTGYYSEQFF.

The chain is built from TRBV7-8 and TRBJ2-7; TRBD1 might be the D (6 bases). The CDR3 runs to 16 residues. Between the trimmed V and J ends, which lost 5 bases and 4 bases, there was a span of 21 bases. The V gene's germline CDR1 is SGHVS and CDR2 FQNEAQ. CDR3 region: CASSGSGAVGFYEQYF. DNA of the CDR3: TGTGCCAGCAGCGGGTCAGGGGCCGTTGGGTTTTACGAGCAGTACTTC.

This clonotype was observed at least ten times. The J gene is TRBJ1-5, the V gene TRBV20-1; 10 bases align to TRBD1. The CDR3 is 16 residues long. V lost 7 bases to trimming and J lost 0 bases; unmatched junction nucleotides: 9. Germline CDR1 DFQATT, CDR2 SNEGSKA (reference sequence). CDR3 coding DNA: TGCAGTGTCCTCGGGACAGGGGACGATAGCAATCAGCCCCAGCATTTT. Translating it yields CSVLGTGDDSNQPQHF.

This clonotype was seen ten or more times. The chain carries TRBV6-1 and TRBJ2-1, with 10 nucleotides matching TRBD2. Germline assignment: CDR1 MNHNS and CDR2 SASEGT. This CDR3 region has 16 residues. Unmatched junction bases numbered 15, after V lost 8 bases and J lost 8 bases. The CDR3 sequence is CASGGLPSGSGDEQFF. CDR3 in DNA: TGTGCCAGCGGGGGCTTGCCTAGCGGGAGTGGGGATGAGCAGTTCTTC.

This clonotype was seen many times. The chain couples TRBV5-1 to TRBJ2-1, with 8 positions matching TRBD1. The CDR3 runs 16 residues. With 4 bases clipped from V and 6 bases from J, the junction kept 12 bases outside the gene matches. Germline-derived CDR1 and CDR2 are SGHRS and YFSETQ. In DNA, the CDR3 is TGCGCCAGCAGCCCGAACCACGGGACAGGTGGCAATGAGCAGTTCTTC. It encodes CASSPNHGTGGNEQFF.

This clonotype has a count of ten or more. The gene calls are TRBV7-9 and TRBJ1-1, with D possibly being TRBD1 (6 bases). Germline V gene sequence: CDR1 SEHNR, CDR2 FQNEAQ (reference sequence). Trimming pared 0 bases from V and 0 bases from J, leaving 8 bases between. The CDR3 has 15 residues. The CDR3 spells CASSLAQGLNTEAFF. In nucleotides, the CDR3 is TGTGCCAGCAGCTTAGCCCAGGGGTTGAACACTGAAGCTTTCTTT.

This clonotype was seen ten or more times. The V gene is TRBV12-3 or TRBV12-4, the J gene TRBJ2-6; the D is unclear. This CDR3 is 19 amino acids long. V lost 1 base to trimming and J lost 4 bases, with 20 bases between them. CDR3 loop: CASSLGRSGRPGGANVLTF. Here the CDR3 DNA reads TGTGCCAGCAGTTTAGGGCGGTCAGGACGGCCTGGGGGGGCCAACGTCCTGACTTTC.

This rearrangement joins TRBV4-3 to TRBJ2-3, with D perhaps TRBD1 (6 bases). Germline assignment: CDR1 LGHNA and CDR2 YSLEER. The ends were cut back, 0 bases at V and 2 bases at J, with 9 bases in the middle. CDR3 length: 15 residues. CDR3 in amino acids: CASSQEQGPTDTQYF. The CDR3 DNA is TGCGCCAGCAGCCAAGAACAGGGACCCACAGATACGCAGTATTTT.

In its sample, this clonotype was seen many times. V is TRBV20-1 and J is TRBJ1-5; 9 bases are a match to TRBD1. The V gene end was trimmed by 5 bases and the J gene end by 9 bases; junction bases not matched to a gene: 17. CDR1 and CDR2 from the germline V gene are DFQATT and SNEGSKA (reference sequence). CDR3 size: 16 residues. In DNA, the CDR3 is TGCAGTGCTTTTTCTACGGACAGGGGACAGATAACGCCCCAGCATTTT. As protein: CSAFSTDRGQITPQHF.

Worth noting for this clonotype: A much larger clone sits a single nucleotide away, making a read error possible. CDR3 in DNA: TGTGCCAGCTGTTCCCTGGGGACAGCGAACCTCTTGAACACTGAAGCTTTCTTT. Its translation: CASCSLGTANLLNTEAFF. The V and J genes are TRBV3-1 and TRBJ1-1; TRBD1 matches 7 bases. The CDR3 length is 18 residues. J gave up 0 bases and V 8 bases, and 18 bases lay outside the gene matches. Germline CDR1 is LGHDT and CDR2 is YNNKEL (reference sequence).

This clonotype was observed at least ten times. This chain joins TRBV6-5 and TRBJ2-3; no clear D. CDR1 is MNHEY and CDR2 is SVGAGI in the germline V gene. Trimming removed 2 bases at V and 4 bases at J, with 7 bases between. The CDR3 is 13 residues long. CDR3 sequence: CASSYGSSDTQYF. The CDR3 nucleotides read TGTGCCAGCAGTTACGGTAGTTCAGATACGCAGTATTTT.